This TCR beta chain emerged from a study of T cell responses to AZD1222 COVID-19 vaccine. As concerns this clone: What it recognizes is unknown.

Notes on the study in general: Without day 14 samples, only post-peak T cell repertoires were studied. Donor demographics were predominantly white British with a female majority; clonal diversity may be underestimated. Nearly half of spike-specific TCRs reportedly target unmutated variant regions.

This CDR3 contains 15 residues. In germline, CDR1 is MNHNS, CDR2 SASEGT. Trimming pared 2 bases from V and 2 bases from J, leaving 7 bases between. Some clones are missing from TCRdb's copy, which holds only in-frame ones; the method was immunoSEQ multiplex PCR. The sample records 85,000 to 100,000 clones, under 95% being singletons. This chain uses TRBV6-1 with TRBJ2-6; D uncertain. The source material was peripheral blood, sampled on day 0 of AZD1222 vaccination. This sequence originates from an adult in good health. CDR3 region: CASSEFSAGANVLTF. The CDR3 DNA sequence: TGTGCCAGCAGTGAATTCAGCGCTGGGGCCAACGTCCTGACTTTC.